Below are 5 T cell receptor beta chains sequenced from a single sample in a study of blood T cell repertoires in COVID-19. Assay: immunoSEQ multiplex PCR; the TCRdb copy retains only in-frame clones and omits some. This sample has approximately 74,000 clones; roughly 80% occur once, and the top ten carry nearly 5%. What was sequenced was peripheral blood. The receptors here all came from an elderly woman with active or convalescent COVID-19.

V is TRBV5-4 and J is TRBJ1-3, with D perhaps TRBD1 (6 bases). Germline V gene data show CDR1 as SGHNT and CDR2 as YYREEE (reference sequence). The CDR3 runs 16 residues. V lost 2 bases, J lost 5 bases, and 17 bases lay in between. In DNA, the CDR3 is TGTGCCAGCAGCTTAGCAGGTGCAGGGGAGCGAAACACCATATATTTT. Its protein is CASSLAGAGERNTIYF.

The chain has TRBV18 and TRBJ1-4; 9 bases are shared with TRBD1. Germline lookup yields CDR1 KGHSH and CDR2 LQKENI. The junction had 2 bases not matched to a gene; V was cut back by 5 bases and J by 4 bases. The CDR3 spans 14 residues. The CDR3 sequence is CASSKGQGNEKLFF. The DNA of the CDR3 is TGTGCCAGCTCAAAGGGACAGGGTAATGAAAAACTGTTTTTT.

On this clone: The junction shows a germline mismatch at one end, possibly a read error. This chain connects TRBV20-1 to TRBJ1-2; D is uncertain. Germline CDR1 and CDR2: DFQATT and SNEGSKA (reference sequence). CDR3 length: 11 residues. The CDR3 DNA follows: TGCAGTGCTAAGTTGAACTTGTTCAAAAGCTTC. Residues: CSAKLNLFKSF.

Ten or more counts support this clone. This chain connects TRBV20-1 to TRBJ1-1, with a tentative D call TRBD1 (5 bases). CDR1 and CDR2 from the germline V gene are DFQATT and SNEGSKA (reference sequence). Trimming pared 3 bases from V and 7 bases from J, leaving 9 bases between. The CDR3 length is 11 residues. This CDR3 is CSASEQVEAFF. The CDR3 DNA sequence: TGCAGTGCTAGCGAACAGGTTGAAGCTTTCTTT.

This clone appeared a few times. The J gene is TRBJ2-4, the V gene TRBV6-2 or TRBV6-3; 7 positions agree with TRBD2. This CDR3 spans 15 amino acids. V lost 2 bases, J lost 4 bases, and 5 bases stayed unmatched. The germline V gene has CDR1 MNHEY and CDR2 SVGEGT. CDR3 bases: TGTGCCAGCAGTTACCCCGGCGGGGGTAAAAACATTCAGTACTTC. This encodes CASSYPGGGKNIQYF.